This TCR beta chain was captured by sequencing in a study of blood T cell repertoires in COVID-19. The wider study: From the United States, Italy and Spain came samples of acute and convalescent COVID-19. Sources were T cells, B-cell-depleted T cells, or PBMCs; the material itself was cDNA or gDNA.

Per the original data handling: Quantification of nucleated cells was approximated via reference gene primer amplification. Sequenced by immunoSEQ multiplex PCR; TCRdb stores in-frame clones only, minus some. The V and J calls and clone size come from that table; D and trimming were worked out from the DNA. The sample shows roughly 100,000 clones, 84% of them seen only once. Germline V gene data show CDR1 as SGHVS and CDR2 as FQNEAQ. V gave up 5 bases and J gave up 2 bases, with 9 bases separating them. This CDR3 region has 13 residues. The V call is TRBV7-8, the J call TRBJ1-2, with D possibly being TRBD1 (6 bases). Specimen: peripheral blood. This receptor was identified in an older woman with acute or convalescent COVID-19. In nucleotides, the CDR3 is TGTGCCAGCAGCCCCGACAGGAACTATGGCTACACCTTC. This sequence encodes CASSPDRNYGYTF.